This T cell receptor beta chain is drawn from a study of T cells in Graves' hyperthyroidism and ophthalmopathy. General study points: Blood also held most thyroid clonotypes expanded beyond 0.001.

Amplification of TCR beta CDR3 regions was performed using RNA transcripts as template. The HTBI primer set drove a first-round RT-PCR of the TCR CDR3. TCRdb called the multiplex PCR reads again in MiXCR, with one record for every CDR3 protein. The repertoire holds over 400,000 distinct CDR3 sequences, with about 14% as singletons. This CDR3 spans 13 amino acids. The germline CDR1 and CDR2 sequences are GTSNPN and SVGIG (reference sequence). J lost 4 bases, V lost 1 base, and 1 base had no gene match. Uncontrolled infection, other autoimmune disease, pregnancy or lactation barred patients from enrollment. Used for diagnoses were clinical symptoms, serum thyroxine and TRAb, thyroid ultrasound and orbital computed tomography. This clonotype was observed many times. Its target is not known.

The sequence derives from a man younger than 35 with Graves' ophthalmopathy. Sequenced: blood. The V and J genes are TRBV30 and TRBJ1-1; TRBD1 matches 9 bases. Written as DNA, the CDR3 is TGTGCCTGGAGTGGGACAGGGGTCACTGAAGCTTTCTTT. Protein product: CAWSGTGVTEAFF.